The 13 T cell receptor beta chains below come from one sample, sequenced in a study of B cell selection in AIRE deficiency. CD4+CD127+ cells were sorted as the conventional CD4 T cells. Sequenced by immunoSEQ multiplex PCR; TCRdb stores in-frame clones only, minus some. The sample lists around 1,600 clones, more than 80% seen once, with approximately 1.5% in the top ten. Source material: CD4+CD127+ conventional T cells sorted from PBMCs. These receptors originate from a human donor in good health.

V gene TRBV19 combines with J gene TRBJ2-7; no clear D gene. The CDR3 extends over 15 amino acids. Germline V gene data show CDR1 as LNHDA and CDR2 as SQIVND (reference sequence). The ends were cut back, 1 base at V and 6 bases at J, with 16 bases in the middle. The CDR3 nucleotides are TGTGCCAGTAGTATAGGGCCGTTATTGGTGGGCGAGCAGTACTTC. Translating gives CASSIGPLLVGEQYF.

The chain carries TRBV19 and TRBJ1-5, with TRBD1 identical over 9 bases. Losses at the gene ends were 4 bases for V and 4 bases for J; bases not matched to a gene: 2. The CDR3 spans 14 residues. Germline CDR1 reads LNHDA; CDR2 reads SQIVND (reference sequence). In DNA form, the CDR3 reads TGTGCCAGTAGTAGAGGACAGGGGAATCAGCCCCAGCATTTT. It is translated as CASSRGQGNQPQHF.

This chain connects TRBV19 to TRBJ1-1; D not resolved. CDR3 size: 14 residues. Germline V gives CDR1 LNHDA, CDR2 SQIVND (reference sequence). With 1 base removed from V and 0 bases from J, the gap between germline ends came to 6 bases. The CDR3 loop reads CASSIAAMNTEAFF. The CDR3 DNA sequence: TGTGCCAGTAGTATAGCAGCAATGAACACTGAAGCTTTCTTT.

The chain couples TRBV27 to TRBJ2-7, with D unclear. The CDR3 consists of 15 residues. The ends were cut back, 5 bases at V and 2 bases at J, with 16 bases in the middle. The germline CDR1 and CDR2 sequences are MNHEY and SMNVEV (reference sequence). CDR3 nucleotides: TGTGCCAGCAGTCTCGCCCCGACCCTCGCCTACGAGCAGTACTTC. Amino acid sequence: CASSLAPTLAYEQYF.

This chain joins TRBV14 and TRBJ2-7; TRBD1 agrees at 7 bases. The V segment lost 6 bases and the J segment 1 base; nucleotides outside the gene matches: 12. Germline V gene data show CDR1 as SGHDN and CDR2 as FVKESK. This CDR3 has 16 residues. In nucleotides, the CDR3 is TGTGCCAGCAGTCCCCTACAGGGGACAGCTTCCTACGAGCAGTACTTC. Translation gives CASSPLQGTASYEQYF. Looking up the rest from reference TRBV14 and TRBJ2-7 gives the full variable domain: EAGVTQFPSHSVIEKGQTVTLRCDPISGHDNLYWYRRVMGKEIKFLLHFVKESKQDESGMPNNRFLAERTGGTYSTLKVQPAELEDSGVYFCASSPLQGTASYEQYFGPGTRLTVT.

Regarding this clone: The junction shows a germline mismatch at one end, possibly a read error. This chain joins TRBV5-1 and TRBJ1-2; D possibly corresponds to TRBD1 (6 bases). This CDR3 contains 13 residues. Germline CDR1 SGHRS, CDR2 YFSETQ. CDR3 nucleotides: TGCGCCGGCAGCTCACAGGGCGATCAAGGCTACACCTTC. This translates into CAGSSQGDQGYTF.

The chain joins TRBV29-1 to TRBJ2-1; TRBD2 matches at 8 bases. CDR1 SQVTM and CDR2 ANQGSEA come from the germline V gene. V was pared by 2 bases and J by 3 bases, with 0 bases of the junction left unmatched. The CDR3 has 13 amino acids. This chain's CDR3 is CSVELAGYNEQFF. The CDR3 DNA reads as TGCAGCGTTGAACTAGCGGGCTACAATGAGCAGTTCTTC.

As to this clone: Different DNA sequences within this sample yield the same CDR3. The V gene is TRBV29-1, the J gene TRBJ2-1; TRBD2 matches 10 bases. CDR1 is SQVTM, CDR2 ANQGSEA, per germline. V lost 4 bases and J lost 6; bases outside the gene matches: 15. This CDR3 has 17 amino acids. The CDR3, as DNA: TGCAGCGTTGCGTCGCTAGCGGGGGTTGGAGGTGGCAATGAGCAGTTCTTC. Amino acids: CSVASLAGVGGGNEQFF.

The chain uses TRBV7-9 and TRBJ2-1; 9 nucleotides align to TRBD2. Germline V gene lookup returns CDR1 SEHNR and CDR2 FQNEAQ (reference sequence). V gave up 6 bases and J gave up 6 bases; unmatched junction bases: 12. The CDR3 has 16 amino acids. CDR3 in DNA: TGTGCCAGCAGTTTGACTAGACTAGCGGCTCGCAATGAGCAGTTCTTC. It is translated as CASSLTRLAARNEQFF.

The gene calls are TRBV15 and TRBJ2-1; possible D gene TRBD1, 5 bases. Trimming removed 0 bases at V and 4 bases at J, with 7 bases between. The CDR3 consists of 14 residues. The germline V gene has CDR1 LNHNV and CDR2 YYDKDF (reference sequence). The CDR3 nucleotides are TGTGCCACCAGCAGAGATAACAGGTACAATGAGCAGTTCTTC. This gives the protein CATSRDNRYNEQFF.

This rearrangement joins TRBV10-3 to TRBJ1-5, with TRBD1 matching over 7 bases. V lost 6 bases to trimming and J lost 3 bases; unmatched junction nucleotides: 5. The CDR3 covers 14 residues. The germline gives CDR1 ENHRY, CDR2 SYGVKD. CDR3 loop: CAISPTGDNQPQHF. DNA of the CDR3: TGTGCCATCAGCCCTACAGGGGACAATCAGCCCCAGCATTTT.

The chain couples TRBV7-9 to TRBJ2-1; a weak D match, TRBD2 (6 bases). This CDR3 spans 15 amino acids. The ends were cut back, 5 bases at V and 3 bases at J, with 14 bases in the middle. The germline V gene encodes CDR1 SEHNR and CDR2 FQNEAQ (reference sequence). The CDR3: CASSPRWRGYNEQFF. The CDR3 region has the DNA TGTGCCAGCAGCCCCCGGTGGAGGGGCTACAATGAGCAGTTCTTC. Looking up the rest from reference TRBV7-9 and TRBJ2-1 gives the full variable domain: DTGVSQNPRHKITKRGQNVTFRCDPISEHNRLYWYRQTLGQGPEFLTYFQNEAQLEKSRLLSDRFSAERPKGSFSTLEIQRTEQGDSAMYLCASSPRWRGYNEQFFGPGTRLTVL.

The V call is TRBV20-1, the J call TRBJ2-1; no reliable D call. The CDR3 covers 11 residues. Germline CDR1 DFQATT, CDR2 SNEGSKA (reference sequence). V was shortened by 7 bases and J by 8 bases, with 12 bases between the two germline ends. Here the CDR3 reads CSGSAGDEQFF. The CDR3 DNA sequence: TGCAGTGGAAGCGCTGGGGATGAGCAGTTCTTC.